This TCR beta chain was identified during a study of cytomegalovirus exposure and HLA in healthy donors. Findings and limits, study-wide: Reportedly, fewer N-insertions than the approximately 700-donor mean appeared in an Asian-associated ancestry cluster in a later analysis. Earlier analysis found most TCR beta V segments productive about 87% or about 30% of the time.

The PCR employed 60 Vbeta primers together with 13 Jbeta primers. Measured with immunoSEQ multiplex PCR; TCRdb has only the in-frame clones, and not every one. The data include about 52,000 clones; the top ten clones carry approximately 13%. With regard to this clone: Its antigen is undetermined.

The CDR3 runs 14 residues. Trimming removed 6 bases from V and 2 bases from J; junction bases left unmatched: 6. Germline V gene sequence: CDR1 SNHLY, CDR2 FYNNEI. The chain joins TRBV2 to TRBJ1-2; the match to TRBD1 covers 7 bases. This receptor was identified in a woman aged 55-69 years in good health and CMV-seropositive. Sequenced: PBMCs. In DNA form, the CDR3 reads TGTGCCAGCAGACCCGGACAGGCCAACTATGGCTACACCTTC. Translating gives CASRPGQANYGYTF. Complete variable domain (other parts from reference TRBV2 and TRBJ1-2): EPEVTQTPSHQVTQMGQEVILRCVPISNHLYFYWYRQILGQKVEFLVSFYNNEISEKSEIFDDQFSVERPDGSNFTLKIRSTKLEDSAMYFCASRPGQANYGYTFGSGTRLTVV.